The 5 T cell receptor beta chains below all came from one sample that was sequenced in a study of CD8 T cells in Susac syndrome. When the RNA was reverse transcribed, random hexamers were used with an input of roughly 0.5 to 1 ug. Each CDR3 protein is one row after TCRdb ran MiXCR on the immunoSEQ multiplex PCR reads. The sample yields 300,000 to 350,000 distinct CDR3 sequences, 92% seen once. The sample was CD4+ T cells from PBMCs. Receptors originate from a human donor with multiple sclerosis.

V usage is TRBV7-6 and J usage is TRBJ1-2; D not resolved. V lost 5 bases, J lost 5 bases, and 21 bases lay in between. Germline V gene sequence: CDR1 SGHVS, CDR2 FNYEAQ. The CDR3 is made up of 16 amino acids. CDR3 protein: CASSPVGSQSPYGYTF. CDR3 DNA: TGTGCCAGCAGCCCAGTCGGATCCCAGTCCCCATATGGCTACACCTTC. The entire variable domain, with the rest obtained from reference TRBV7-6 and TRBJ1-2, is as follows: GAGVSQSPRYKVTKRGQDVALRCDPISGHVSLYWYRQALGQGPEFLTYFNYEAQQDKSGLPNDRFSAERPEGSISTLTIQRTEQRDSAMYRCASSPVGSQSPYGYTFGSGTRLTVV.

The chain recombines TRBV2 with TRBJ1-6; 11 nucleotides align to TRBD1. Per germline, CDR1 SNHLY and CDR2 FYNNEI. The CDR3 spans 14 residues. The junction had 0 bases not matched to a gene; V was cut back by 6 bases and J by 5 bases. Written as DNA, the CDR3 is TGTGCCAGCAGGGGACAGGGGGATAATTCACCCCTCCACTTT. It specifies CASRGQGDNSPLHF.

The chain carries TRBV5-1 and TRBJ1-1; possible D gene TRBD1, 5 bases. Germline V gene sequence: CDR1 SGHRS, CDR2 YFSETQ. The CDR3 length is 16 residues. V was clipped by 4 bases and J by 1 base, with 17 bases between them. CDR3 residues: CASSVTVGGANTEAFF. CDR3 nucleotides: TGCGCCAGCAGCGTGACAGTAGGCGGGGCGAACACTGAAGCTTTCTTT. The full variable domain, its missing parts supplied by reference TRBV5-1 and TRBJ1-1, is KAGVTQTPRYLIKTRGQQVTLSCSPISGHRSVSWYQQTPGQGLQFLFEYFSETQRNKGNFPGRFSGRQFSNSRSEMNVSTLELGDSALYLCASSVTVGGANTEAFFGQGTRLTVV.

The gene calls are TRBV10-3 and TRBJ2-3; maybe TRBD1 (6 bases). Germline loops: CDR1 ENHRY, CDR2 SYGVKD. The CDR3 covers 14 residues. The V end lost 3 bases, the J end lost 4 bases, and 11 bases lay between the germline ends. The CDR3 reads CAISEGGGADTQYF. DNA for the CDR3: TGTGCCATCAGTGAAGGTGGGGGCGCAGATACGCAGTATTTT.

The rearrangement joins TRBV10-3 to TRBJ1-1; no firm D call. The V end was cut by 3 bases, the J end by 2 bases, with 7 bases between. Germline CDR1 reads ENHRY; CDR2 reads SYGVKD. The CDR3 length is 13 residues. As DNA, the CDR3 is TGTGCCATCAGTGATCGGGAAAACACTGAAGCTTTCTTT. Translation gives CAISDRENTEAFF.